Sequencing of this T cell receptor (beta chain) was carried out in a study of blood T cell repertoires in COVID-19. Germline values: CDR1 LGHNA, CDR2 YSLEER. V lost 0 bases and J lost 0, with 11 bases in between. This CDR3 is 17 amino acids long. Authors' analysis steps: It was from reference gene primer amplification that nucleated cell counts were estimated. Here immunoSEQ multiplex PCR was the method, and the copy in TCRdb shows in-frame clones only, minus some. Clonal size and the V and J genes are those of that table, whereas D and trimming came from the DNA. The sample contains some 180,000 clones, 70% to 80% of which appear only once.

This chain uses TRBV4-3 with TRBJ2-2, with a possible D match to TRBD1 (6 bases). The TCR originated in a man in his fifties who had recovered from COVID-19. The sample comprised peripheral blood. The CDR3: CASSQEYRATNTGELFF. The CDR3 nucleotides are TGCGCCAGCAGCCAAGAGTACAGGGCAACGAACACCGGGGAGCTGTTTTTT.